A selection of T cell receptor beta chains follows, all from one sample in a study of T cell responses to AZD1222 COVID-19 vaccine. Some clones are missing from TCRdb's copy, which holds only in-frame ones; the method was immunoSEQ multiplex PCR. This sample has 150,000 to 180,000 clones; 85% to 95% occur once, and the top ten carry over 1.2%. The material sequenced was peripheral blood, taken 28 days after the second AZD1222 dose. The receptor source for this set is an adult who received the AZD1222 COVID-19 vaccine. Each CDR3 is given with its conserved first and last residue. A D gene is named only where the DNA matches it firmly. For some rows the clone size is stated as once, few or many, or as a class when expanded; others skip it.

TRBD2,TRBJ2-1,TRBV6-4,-,CASSDGRTSGLYNEQFF,TGTGCCAGCAGTGATGGAAGGACTAGCGGACTTTACAATGAGCAGTTCTTC
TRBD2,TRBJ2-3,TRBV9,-,CASSGREATDTQYF,TGTGCCAGTTCAGGGAGGGAGGCCACAGATACGCAGTATTTT
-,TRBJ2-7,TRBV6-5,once,CASSYWGEQYF,TGTGCCAGCAGTTACTGGGGCGAGCAGTACTTC
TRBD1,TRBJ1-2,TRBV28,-,CASSLDRGLGYTF,TGTGCCAGCAGCCTCGACAGGGGGCTTGGCTACACCTTC
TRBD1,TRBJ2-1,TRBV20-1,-,CSASSTGPGVSDNEQFF,TGCAGTGCTAGTTCGACAGGGCCAGGCGTTTCGGACAATGAGCAGTTCTTC
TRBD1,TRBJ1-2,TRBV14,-,CASSQGRSGDRGHGYTF,TGTGCCAGCAGCCAAGGACGGAGCGGGGACAGGGGACATGGCTACACCTTC
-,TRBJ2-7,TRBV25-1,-,CASSDLGEYEQYF,TGTGCCAGCAGTGACCTCGGGGAGTACGAGCAGTACTTC
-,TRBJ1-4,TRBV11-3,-,CASSLDGVWAEANEKLFF,TGTGCCAGCAGCTTAGATGGAGTTTGGGCGGAGGCTAATGAAAAACTGTTTTTT
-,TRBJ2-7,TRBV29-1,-,CSVEEGGSYEQYF,TGCAGCGTTGAAGAGGGCGGATCCTACGAGCAGTACTTC
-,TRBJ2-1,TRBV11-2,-,CASSSGLSYYNEQFF,TGTGCCAGCAGTTCTGGACTGTCCTATTACAATGAGCAGTTCTTC
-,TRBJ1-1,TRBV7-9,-,CASSLALGQNTEAFF,TGTGCCAGCAGCTTAGCACTAGGACAGAACACTGAAGCTTTCTTT
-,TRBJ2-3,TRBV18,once,CASSSGTPGKTDTQYF,TGTGCCAGCTCATCCGGGACCCCGGGAAAGACAGATACGCAGTATTTT
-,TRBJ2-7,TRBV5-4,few,CASSTVNRAHEQYF,TGTGCCAGCAGCACCGTAAACAGGGCCCACGAGCAGTACTTC
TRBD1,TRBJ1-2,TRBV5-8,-,CAIERRDREGYGYTF,TGTGCCATCGAGCGCCGGGACAGGGAGGGGTATGGCTACACCTTC
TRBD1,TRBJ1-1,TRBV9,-,CASSASTGPGANTEAFF,TGTGCCAGCAGCGCCTCGACAGGGCCGGGCGCGAACACTGAAGCTTTCTTT
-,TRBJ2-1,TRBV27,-,CASNPGRSSYNEQFF,TGTGCCAGCAATCCGGGAAGGAGCTCCTACAATGAGCAGTTCTTC
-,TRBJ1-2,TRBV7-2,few,CASSLEMRTGNYGYTF,TGTGCCAGCAGCTTAGAAATGAGGACGGGGAACTATGGCTACACCTTC
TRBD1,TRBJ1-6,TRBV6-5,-,CASSVTGISSPLHF,TGTGCCAGCAGCGTGACAGGGATCAGCTCACCCCTCCACTTT
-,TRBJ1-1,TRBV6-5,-,CASSYAGNTEAFF,TGTGCCAGCAGTTACGCAGGGAACACTGAAGCTTTCTTT
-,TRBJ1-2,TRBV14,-,CASSQVGGYGYTF,TGTGCCAGCAGCCAAGTGGGAGGCTATGGCTACACCTTC
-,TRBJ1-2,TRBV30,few,CAWRISYGYTF,TGTGCCTGGAGAATAAGCTATGGCTACACCTTC
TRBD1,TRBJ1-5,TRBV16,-,CASRPRGLEQPQHF,TGTGCCAGCAGGCCAAGGGGGCTCGAACAGCCCCAGCATTTT
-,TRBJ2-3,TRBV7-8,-,CASSRDHTRDTQYF,TGTGCCAGCAGCAGGGACCACACGAGGGATACGCAGTATTTT
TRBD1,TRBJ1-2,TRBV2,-,CASRGTGTGKGYTF,TGTGCCAGCAGGGGCACCGGGACAGGGAAAGGCTACACCTTC
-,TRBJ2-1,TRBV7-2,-,CASSLERRGAYNEQFF,TGTGCCAGCAGCTTAGAGCGGCGCGGGGCTTACAATGAGCAGTTCTTC
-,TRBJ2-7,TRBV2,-,CASTNSYEQYF,TGTGCCAGCACCAACTCCTACGAGCAGTACTTC
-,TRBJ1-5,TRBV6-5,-,CASSYSPRQPQHF,TGTGCCAGCAGTTACTCGCCTCGTCAGCCCCAGCATTTT
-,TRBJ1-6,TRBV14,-,CASSLRKVSSPLHF,TGTGCCAGCAGCCTCCGAAAAGTGAGTTCACCCCTCCACTTT
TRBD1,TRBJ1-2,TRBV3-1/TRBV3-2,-,CASSKPGQGVLHGYTF,TGTGCCAGCAGCAAACCGGGACAGGGCGTTTTACATGGCTACACCTTC
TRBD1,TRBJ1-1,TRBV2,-,CASSWTGVSEAFF,TGTGCCAGCAGTTGGACAGGCGTCTCTGAAGCTTTCTTT